This T cell receptor (beta chain) appears in the sequencing data of a study of T cells after yellow fever vaccination. Study overall: When fractions had low cell numbers, they were prepared with SMART-Seq v4 Ultra Low Input. General study results and limits: CD4 and CD8 compartments shared a small share of clonotypes, likely from convergent recombination. Subsequent booster samples again held most clones from primary vaccination (96% CD4, about 90% CD8).

TCRdb used MiXCR to reprocess the 5' RACE reads, holding one entry per CDR3 protein. This sample has about 340,000 distinct CDR3 sequences, with roughly 4% found just once. On this clonotype: What it binds is not known.

Unmatched junction bases numbered 2, after V lost 0 bases and J lost 3 bases. CDR1 and CDR2 from the germline V gene are SGHAT and FQNNGV. This CDR3 spans 15 amino acids. The rearrangement joins TRBV11-2 to TRBJ2-1, with 7 bases aligning to TRBD1. The material was PBMCs, obtained 5 days after the yellow fever booster vaccination. The clonotype was recovered from a man aged 18 to 29 who received the YFV17D yellow fever vaccine. In nucleotides, the CDR3 is TGTGCCAGCAGCTTAGAGGGACAGCACTACAATGAGCAGTTCTTC. Its translation: CASSLEGQHYNEQFF.